This is a list of T cell receptor beta chains from one sample in a study of T cell repertoires in cytomegalovirus infection. TCRdb fed the reads into MiXCR, producing one record per CDR3 protein. The sample yields approximately 500,000 distinct CDR3 sequences, roughly 12% seen once. The sequenced sample consisted of PBMCs. The receptor set was obtained from a human donor in good health (CMV status not recorded). Some clones in this sample may be carry-over from other donors' samples. The CDR3 runs from the conserved cysteine through the conserved F or W. D genes are given only for firm matches. Clone size is stated in some rows and not others, as once, few, many or a class when expanded.

>TRBJ1-1|many|TRBV12-5|TRBD1
TGTGCTAGTGGCCGAGGACAGGGGGGGGACACTGAAGCTTTCTTT
CASGRGQGGDTEAFF
>TRBJ2-7|few|TRBV28|TRBD2
TGTGCCAGCTCAAACCCGGGGGGTACGTCCTACGAGCAGTACTTC
CASSNPGGTSYEQYF
>TRBJ1-1|many|TRBV7-8|NA
TGTGCCAGCAGCTTATGGGGCAAGGGTGGTAAAAGGACTGAAGCTTTCTTT
CASSLWGKGGKRTEAFF
>TRBJ2-5|many|TRBV6-6|NA
TGTGCCAGCAGAGGTAGCGGAGAGACCCAGTACTTC
CASRGSGETQYF
>TRBJ1-5|many|TRBV28|NA
TGTGCCAGCAGTTTAGGAGGGGTTCAGCCCCAGCATTTT
CASSLGGVQPQHF
>TRBJ2-7|NA|TRBV19|NA
TGTGCCAGTAGTATCGTAGCCTCCTACGAGCAGTACTTC
CASSIVASYEQYF
>TRBJ2-7|few|TRBV10-3|NA
TGTGCCAGCCGCCCCGGGACGACAACCTCCGACGACGAGCAGTACTTC
CASRPGTTTSDDEQYF
>TRBJ1-1|many|TRBV6-1|NA
TGTGCCAGCAGTGAGTGGACAGCGAACACTGAAGCTTTCTTT
CASSEWTANTEAFF
>TRBJ1-2|many|TRBV9|TRBD1
TGTGCCAGCAGCGCCGCAGGACAGGATTATGGCTACACCTTC
CASSAAGQDYGYTF
>TRBJ2-2|many|TRBV24-1|NA
TGTGCCACCAGTGATGGCTACACCGGGGAGCTGTTTTTT
CATSDGYTGELFF
>TRBJ2-1|many|TRBV5-1|TRBD2
TGCGCCAGCAGCTTGGGAGCGGGATACAATGAGCAGTTCTTC
CASSLGAGYNEQFF
>TRBJ2-1|few|TRBV4-1|TRBD1
TGCGCCAGCAGCCAAGGGCTAAAGGGGGCTATGCGCTACAATGAGCAGTTCTTC
CASSQGLKGAMRYNEQFF
>TRBJ1-2|many|TRBV11-2|NA
TGTGCCAGCAGCTCCGGGTTGGGCTATGGCTACACCTTC
CASSSGLGYGYTF
>TRBJ2-1|many|TRBV5-4|NA
TGTGCCAGCAGCTCGTCCTCGGTGGCCTACAATGAGCAGTTCTTC
CASSSSSVAYNEQFF
>TRBJ2-7|many|TRBV7-9|NA
TGTGCCAGCAGCCTGTTTGGTTGGGTCTCCTACGAGCAGTACTTC
CASSLFGWVSYEQYF
>TRBJ2-7|few|TRBV5-8|NA
TGTGCCAGCAGCTTGTACGAGGGGTTCAGCTACGAGCAGTACTTC
CASSLYEGFSYEQYF
>TRBJ2-7|NA|TRBV6-6|TRBD1
TGTGCCAGCATTGACCCCGGGACAGGGCTCTACGAGCAGTACTTC
CASIDPGTGLYEQYF
>TRBJ1-6|many|TRBV12-3/TRBV12-4|TRBD1
TGTGCCAGCAGTCCACGGCCGGGACAGGCCAATTCACCCCTCCACTTT
CASSPRPGQANSPLHF
>TRBJ1-3|NA|TRBV11-2|NA
TGTGCCAGCAGCCGTGGGGGCGGAAACACCATATATTTT
CASSRGGGNTIYF
>TRBJ2-7|NA|TRBV15|TRBD1
TGTGCCACCAGCAGACGACAGGGTACCTCCTACGAGCAGTACTTC
CATSRRQGTSYEQYF
>TRBJ1-1|few|TRBV18|NA
TGTGCCAGCTCACCATACGGGGTTCGCACTGAAGCTTTCTTT
CASSPYGVRTEAFF
>TRBJ2-7|few|TRBV2|TRBD1
TGTGCCAGCAGTCAGGGGGCGAGGGAGCAGTACTTC
CASSQGAREQYF
>TRBJ2-3|many|TRBV19|NA
TGTGCCAGTAGTACTACTTACTCTAGCACAGATACGCAGTATTTT
CASSTTYSSTDTQYF
>TRBJ2-7|few|TRBV23-1|NA
TGCGCCAGCAGTCCCGGAGGGCTAGCTATGTACGAGCAGTACTTC
CASSPGGLAMYEQYF
>TRBJ2-3|NA|TRBV9|NA
TGTGCCAGCAGCGTAGAATCCGGTAACGCGGGAGATACGCAGTATTTT
CASSVESGNAGDTQYF
>TRBJ2-7|many|TRBV12-3/TRBV12-4|NA
TGTGCCAGCAGTTCCCGGAACCAGGGTACCTACGAGCAGTACTTC
CASSSRNQGTYEQYF
>TRBJ2-1|NA|TRBV20-1|TRBD2
TGCAGTGCTAGCTCCCTAGCGGGGTACAATGAGCAGTTCTTC
CSASSLAGYNEQFF
>TRBJ2-7|many|TRBV4-1|NA
TGCGCCAGCAGCCAAGAACCTCAGGAACCCGAGCAGTACTTC
CASSQEPQEPEQYF
>TRBJ1-1|many|TRBV11-2|NA
TGTGCCAGCAGCCTACACACAGCTTCGAACACTGAAGCTTTCTTT
CASSLHTASNTEAFF
>TRBJ1-1|NA|TRBV6-2/TRBV6-3|NA
TGTGCCAGCACCTCCGCGGTTGCGGGCACTGAAGCTTTCTTT
CASTSAVAGTEAFF
>TRBJ2-7|few|TRBV6-6|NA
TGTGCCAGCAGTTCTGGACCGGTGGGCTACGAGCAGTACTTC
CASSSGPVGYEQYF
>TRBJ1-1|many|TRBV11-1|NA
TGTGCCAGCAGCTTATCGCCAGGGCCAAACACTGAAGCTTTCTTT
CASSLSPGPNTEAFF
>TRBJ1-1|many|TRBV2|TRBD1
TGTGCCAGCATCGACAGGGGGACTGAAGCTTTCTTT
CASIDRGTEAFF
>TRBJ1-2|many|TRBV9|TRBD1
TGTGCCAGCAGCGTAGCAGTAGGGACAGGGGCTTTTGGCTACACCTTC
CASSVAVGTGAFGYTF
>TRBJ1-5|many|TRBV28|TRBD1
TGTGCCAGCCACAGGGGATTCAATCAGCCCCAGCATTTT
CASHRGFNQPQHF
>TRBJ2-7|few|TRBV12-3/TRBV12-4|TRBD2
TGTGCCAGCAGACTAGCGGGAAGCTCCTACGAGCAGTACTTC
CASRLAGSSYEQYF
>TRBJ2-5|few|TRBV20-1|TRBD1
TGCAGTGCTAGAGATTCTGAGGACAGGGGACTCCAAGAGACCCAGTACTTC
CSARDSEDRGLQETQYF
>TRBJ1-2|NA|TRBV19|NA
TGTGCCAGTAGTTCCTCCGGGGGCGAGGGCTATGGCTACACCTTC
CASSSSGGEGYGYTF
>TRBJ2-1|NA|TRBV2|TRBD2
TGTGCCAGCATCAGCGGGGACTCCTACAATGAGCAGTTCTTC
CASISGDSYNEQFF
>TRBJ2-5|many|TRBV7-3|NA
TGTGCCAGCAGCCCGTTGGGACGGCTTCAGGAGACCCAGTACTTC
CASSPLGRLQETQYF
>TRBJ2-7|many|TRBV12-3/TRBV12-4|TRBD2
TGTGCCAGCAGTGGCGCAGCGGGAGGGCTATACGAGCAGTACTTC
CASSGAAGGLYEQYF
>TRBJ2-2|many|TRBV12-3/TRBV12-4|NA
TGTGCCAGCAGTCCTACCGGGACAACGAACACCGGGGAGCTGTTTTTT
CASSPTGTTNTGELFF
>TRBJ1-1|NA|TRBV19|TRBD1
TGTGCCAGTAGGCGGACAGGGAGGAAGGTGAGGAACACTGAAGCTTTCTTT
CASRRTGRKVRNTEAFF
>TRBJ2-3|many|TRBV5-4|TRBD2
TGTGCCAGCAGCGCCGGGGGGGGCCTGACAGATACGCAGTATTTT
CASSAGGGLTDTQYF
>TRBJ2-5|many|TRBV7-2|TRBD2
TGTGCCAGCAGCATCCCTTCGGGAGGAGAGACCCAGTACTTC
CASSIPSGGETQYF
>TRBJ1-6|few|TRBV20-1|TRBD1
TGCAGTGCTAGAGATCGGACAGGGATTTATAATTCACCCCTCCACTTT
CSARDRTGIYNSPLHF
>TRBJ2-7|many|TRBV27|TRBD2
TGTGCCAGCAGTTTGGGGAGCGGGAGGGCCAGATACGAGCAGTACTTC
CASSLGSGRARYEQYF
>TRBJ2-3|many|TRBV30|TRBD2
TGTGCCTGTTCCGGGACTAGCGCAACCTGGACGAGCACAGATACGCAGTATTTT
CACSGTSATWTSTDTQYF
>TRBJ2-1|few|TRBV4-1|NA
TGCGCCAGCAGCCAAGAAGGAGGGGGCGGTGCGTACAATGAGCAGTTCTTC
CASSQEGGGGAYNEQFF
>TRBJ1-2|many|TRBV10-2|NA
TGCGCCAGCAGGGGGTCAGGGGCATCGGATGGCTACACCTTC
CASRGSGASDGYTF
>TRBJ2-2|many|TRBV5-4|NA
TGTGCCAGCAGCTTGGCCGGCAGGGGAGGAGTTTTCGCCGGGGAGCTGTTTTTT
CASSLAGRGGVFAGELFF
>TRBJ2-7|many|TRBV6-2/TRBV6-3|NA
TGTGCCAGCAGTCTAAGCCGGGGACCCTACGAGCAGTACTTC
CASSLSRGPYEQYF
>TRBJ1-1|few|TRBV28|NA
TGTGCCAGCACCACCCGGATTGTGGGGAGTACTGAAGCTTTCTTT
CASTTRIVGSTEAFF
>TRBJ2-1|NA|TRBV30|TRBD1
TGTGCCCGATCTGGGACAGGGGTGGACAATGAGCAGTTCTTC
CARSGTGVDNEQFF
>TRBJ1-1|many|TRBV7-3|NA
TGTGCCAGCAAAGGCGGTTCGAACACTGAAGCTTTCTTT
CASKGGSNTEAFF
>TRBJ2-7|many|TRBV28|NA
TGTGCCAGCAGTTTCATCGGGGGAGAGCTGTACTTC
CASSFIGGELYF
>TRBJ2-3|many|TRBV12-3/TRBV12-4|TRBD2
TGTGCCAGCAGGCCCCTAGCGGTAGGCACAGATACGCAGTATTTT
CASRPLAVGTDTQYF
>TRBJ1-2|NA|TRBV2|TRBD1
TGTGCCAGCAGTGACAACAGGGGCCATGGCTACACCTTC
CASSDNRGHGYTF
>TRBJ1-2|NA|TRBV9|TRBD1
TGTGCCAGCAGTAGAACCGGGACAGCTTATGGCTACACCTTC
CASSRTGTAYGYTF
>TRBJ2-1|many|TRBV24-1|TRBD2
TGTGCCACCAGTGGGGCAGGTACCCTAGCGGGAGCTTTCAATGAGCAGTTCTTC
CATSGAGTLAGAFNEQFF